This TCR beta chain originates from a study of long-term antiretroviral therapy in people with HIV. With 6 bases clipped from V and 11 bases from J, the junction kept 14 bases outside the gene matches. From germline, CDR1 is MDHEN and CDR2 SYDVKM. The CDR3 is 15 amino acids. Comment on this clone: What it binds is unknown.

Run at survey level, the immunoSEQ assay was version v3.0. Assay used: immunoSEQ multiplex PCR; TCRdb lists only in-frame clones, some missing. The sample yields around 17,000 clones, 85% to 95% seen once. Overall study findings and caveats: HIV repertoires had narrower CDR3 length ranges than controls.

The sequence was obtained from a man aged 25-45 years with HIV. The chain couples TRBV28 to TRBJ1-1; 11 bases agree with TRBD1. Here the sequenced sample was unsorted PBMCs, taken 10 to 13 years after starting antiretroviral therapy. The CDR3 loop reads CASSQDRGLGGEAFF. Here the CDR3 DNA reads TGTGCCAGCAGCCAGGACAGGGGGCTTGGGGGGGAGGCTTTCTTT.